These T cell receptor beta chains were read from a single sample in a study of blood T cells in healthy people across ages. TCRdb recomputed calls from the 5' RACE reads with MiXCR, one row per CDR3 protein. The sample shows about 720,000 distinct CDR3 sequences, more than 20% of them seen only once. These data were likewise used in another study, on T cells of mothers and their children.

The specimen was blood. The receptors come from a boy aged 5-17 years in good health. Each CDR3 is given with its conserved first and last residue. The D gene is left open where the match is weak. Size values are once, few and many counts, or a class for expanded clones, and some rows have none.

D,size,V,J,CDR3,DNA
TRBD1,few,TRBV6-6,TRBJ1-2,CASSPTGRGGYTF,TGTGCCAGCAGCCCGACAGGGCGCGGTGGCTACACCTTC
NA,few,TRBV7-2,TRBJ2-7,CASSLVGSHEQYF,TGTGCCAGCAGCTTAGTCGGGTCCCACGAGCAGTACTTC
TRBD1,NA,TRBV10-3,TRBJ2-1,CAAGQGFANEQFF,TGTGCCGCGGGACAGGGGTTTGCCAATGAGCAGTTCTTC
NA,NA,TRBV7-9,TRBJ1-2,CASSLYGLSRGYTF,TGTGCCAGCAGCTTATACGGACTGTCCCGGGGCTACACCTTC
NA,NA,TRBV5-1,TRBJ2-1,CASRRRGPSYNEQFF,TGCGCCAGCAGGCGACGGGGGCCCTCCTACAATGAGCAGTTCTTC
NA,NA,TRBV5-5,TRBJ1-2,CASNQIAGEGTGYTF,TGTGCCAGCAACCAAATAGCCGGGGAGGGAACTGGCTACACCTTC
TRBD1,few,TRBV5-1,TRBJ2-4,CASSWETGGGPKNIQYF,TGCGCCAGCAGCTGGGAGACAGGGGGTGGCCCCAAAAACATTCAGTACTTC
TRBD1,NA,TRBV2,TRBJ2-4,CASRSDRGLAKNIQYF,TGTGCCAGCAGGAGCGACAGGGGGCTAGCCAAAAACATTCAGTACTTC
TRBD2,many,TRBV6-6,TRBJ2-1,CASSYTGGTYNEQFF,TGTGCCAGCAGTTACACGGGGGGGACCTACAATGAGCAGTTCTTC
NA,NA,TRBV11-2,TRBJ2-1,CASSPGTPRDEQFF,TGTGCCAGCAGCCCAGGGACTCCTCGGGATGAGCAGTTCTTC
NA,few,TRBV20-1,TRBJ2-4,CSAPNPQLLAKNIQYF,TGCAGTGCCCCGAACCCACAGTTATTAGCCAAAAACATTCAGTACTTC
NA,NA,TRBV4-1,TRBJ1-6,CASSQEVQRDSPLHF,TGCGCCAGCAGCCAAGAGGTCCAACGGGATTCACCCCTCCACTTT
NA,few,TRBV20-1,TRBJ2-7,CSARPDEGADFHEQYF,TGCAGTGCTAGACCCGACGAAGGGGCAGATTTCCACGAGCAGTACTTC
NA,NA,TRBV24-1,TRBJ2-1,CATSDPLSLHEQFF,TGTGCCACCAGTGATCCCTTGTCTCTCCATGAGCAGTTCTTC
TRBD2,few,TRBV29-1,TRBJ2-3,CITGGSDTQYF,TGCATCACGGGAGGTTCAGATACGCAGTATTTT
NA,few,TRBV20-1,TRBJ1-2,CSARVTRVKGYGYTF,TGCAGTGCTAGAGTAACCCGGGTCAAGGGATATGGCTACACCTTC
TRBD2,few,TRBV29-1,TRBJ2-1,CSVQLAGGYNEQFF,TGCAGCGTCCAACTAGCGGGAGGGTACAATGAGCAGTTCTTC
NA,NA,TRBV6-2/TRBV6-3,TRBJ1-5,CASSTRLGPQHF,TGTGCCAGCAGTACGCGACTTGGGCCCCAGCATTTT
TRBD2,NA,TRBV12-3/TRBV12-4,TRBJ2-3,CASSPRLAGGQADTQYF,TGTGCCAGCAGTCCTAGACTAGCGGGAGGGCAGGCAGATACGCAGTATTTT
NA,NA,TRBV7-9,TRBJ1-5,CASSAQSSNQPQHF,TGTGCCAGCAGCGCCCAGAGTAGCAATCAGCCCCAGCATTTT
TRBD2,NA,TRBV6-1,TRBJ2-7,CASSEAPLAGMSSYEQYF,TGTGCCAGCAGTGAAGCGCCTCTAGCGGGGATGAGCTCCTACGAGCAGTACTTC
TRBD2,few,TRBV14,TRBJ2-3,CASSQVRGAGDTQYF,TGTGCCAGCAGCCAAGTGCGGGGGGCAGGGGATACGCAGTATTTT
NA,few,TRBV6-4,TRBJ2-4,CASSDSTEGIQYF,TGTGCCAGCAGTGACTCGACGGAAGGCATTCAGTACTTC
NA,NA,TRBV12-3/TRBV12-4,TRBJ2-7,CASSRSGGLVYEQSF,TGTGCCAGCAGTCGCTCCGGGGGCTTGGTCTACGAGCAGTCCTTC
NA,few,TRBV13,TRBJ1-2,CASSSRTGRLGYTF,TGTGCCAGCAGCTCCCGGACCGGACGCCTTGGCTACACCTTC
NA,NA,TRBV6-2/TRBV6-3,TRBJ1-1,CASSYGQANTEAFF,TGTGCCAGCAGTTACGGCCAGGCGAACACTGAAGCTTTCTTT
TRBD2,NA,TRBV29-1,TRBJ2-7,CSVEDSSGLYSYEQYF,TGCAGCGTTGAAGACAGTAGCGGGCTTTACTCCTACGAGCAGTACTTC
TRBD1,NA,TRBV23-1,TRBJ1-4,CASSRAGTGPPSLHF,TGCGCCAGCAGTCGGGCCGGGACAGGGCCCCCCTCGCTCCATTTT
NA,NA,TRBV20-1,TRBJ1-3,CSARRPQLGSGNTIYF,TGCAGTGCTAGACGCCCCCAGCTTGGCTCTGGAAACACCATATATTTT
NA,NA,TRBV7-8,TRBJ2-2,CASSLGGLGTGELFF,TGTGCCAGCAGCTTGGGGGGATTGGGCACCGGGGAGCTGTTTTTT
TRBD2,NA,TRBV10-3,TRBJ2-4,CAISPAGPDIQYF,TGTGCCATCAGTCCAGCGGGGCCAGACATTCAGTACTTC
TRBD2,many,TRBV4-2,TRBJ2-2,CASSQGIAGVETGELFF,TGTGCCAGCAGCCAAGGAATAGCGGGAGTGGAGACCGGGGAGCTGTTTTTT
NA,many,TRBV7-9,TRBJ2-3,CASSLGSSTDTQYF,TGTGCCAGCAGCTTAGGGTCTAGCACAGATACGCAGTATTTT
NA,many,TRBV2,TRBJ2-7,CASSEAGRDYEQYF,TGTGCCAGCAGTGAGGCCGGACGGGATTACGAGCAGTACTTC
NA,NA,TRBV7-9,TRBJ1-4,CASSPLEERHEKLFF,TGTGCCAGCAGCCCCCTGGAGGAGCGGCATGAAAAACTGTTTTTT
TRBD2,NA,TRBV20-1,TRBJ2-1,CSASGAGGFNEQFF,TGCAGTGCTAGTGGCGCGGGAGGTTTCAATGAGCAGTTCTTC
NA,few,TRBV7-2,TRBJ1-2,CASSLGQSLGYAF,TGTGCCAGCAGCTTAGGACAGTCCTTAGGCTACGCCTTC
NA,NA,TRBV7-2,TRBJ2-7,CASRKNQGLSYEQYF,TGTGCCAGCAGGAAGAATCAGGGTTTGTCCTACGAGCAGTACTTC
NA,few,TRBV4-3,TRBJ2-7,CASSPGRGGYEQYF,TGCGCCAGCAGCCCGGGCCGCGGCGGCTACGAGCAGTACTTC
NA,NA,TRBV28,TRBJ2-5,CASSSGRREQYF,TGTGCCAGCAGTTCCGGACGGAGAGAGCAGTACTTC
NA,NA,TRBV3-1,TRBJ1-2,CASSSSLAVYGYTF,TGTGCCAGCAGCTCGAGTTTAGCGGTCTATGGCTACACCTTC
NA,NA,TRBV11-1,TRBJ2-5,CATGPGVQETQYF,TGTGCCACGGGACCGGGAGTTCAAGAGACCCAGTACTTC
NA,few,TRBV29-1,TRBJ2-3,CSVLVSTSSDTQYF,TGCAGCGTTTTGGTATCGACGAGTTCAGATACGCAGTATTTT
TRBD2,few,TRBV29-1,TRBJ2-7,CSVASGYEQYF,TGCAGCGTTGCTAGCGGCTACGAGCAGTACTTC
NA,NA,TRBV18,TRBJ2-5,CASSHVREGRETQYF,TGTGCCAGCTCTCATGTCCGGGAAGGTAGGGAGACCCAGTACTTC
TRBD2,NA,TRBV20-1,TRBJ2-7,CSAGLAGITYEQYF,TGCAGTGCGGGACTAGCGGGAATTACCTACGAGCAGTACTTC
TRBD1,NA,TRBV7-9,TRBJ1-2,CASSFNGPGQAPDRTF,TGTGCCAGCAGCTTTAATGGGCCGGGACAGGCGCCAGATCGCACCTTC